The 10 T cell receptor beta chains below all came from one sample that was sequenced in a study of blood T cells in healthy people across ages. The authors ran a second PCR of about 7 to 11 cycles using a sample-barcoded 5' primer and a J-beta primer mix. Each CDR3 protein gets one entry after TCRdb re-called the 5' RACE reads with MiXCR. The sample consists of hundreds of thousands of distinct CDR3 sequences, around 20% of them appearing once. Sequenced: blood. These TCRs come from a man in his 70s in good health.

With respect to this clonotype: Relative to the germline gene, one junction end is altered; a read error may explain this. The chain links TRBV7-2 to TRBJ2-1; TRBD1 agrees at 7 bases. The J call may be mistaken, given a closer DNA end match to TRBJ2-5. Germline values: CDR1 SGHTA, CDR2 FQGNSA. There are 13 residues in the CDR3. The CDR3 sequence is CANSPDRVQTQYF. In DNA, the CDR3 is TGTGCCAACAGCCCAGACAGGGTGCAGACCCAGTACTTC.

This clonotype has just a few counts. The chain carries TRBV5-1 and TRBJ2-5, with 8 nucleotides matching TRBD1. The tail of the sequence fits TRBJ2-1 better, so the J call may be wrong. Looked up from germline, CDR1 is SGHRS and CDR2 is YFSETQ. CDR3 length: 16 amino acids. CDR3 bases: TGCGCCAGCAGCTTGGCCCCCGGGACAGGTCAGAATGAGCAGTTCTTC. Translation gives CASSLAPGTGQNEQFF.

The chain recombines TRBV6-1 with TRBJ2-1; a possible D gene is TRBD1 (5 bases). The germline V and J ends were trimmed by 3 bases and 8 bases, with 17 bases remaining between them. This CDR3 is 15 amino acids long. CDR1 is MNHNS, CDR2 SASEGT, per germline. The DNA of the CDR3 is TGTGCCAGCAGTGACGACAGATCCCTCGGGCATGAGCAGTTCTTC. Translating it yields CASSDDRSLGHEQFF.

Concerning this clonotype: This is likely a read error, given that the CDR3 carries no conserved phenylalanine or tryptophan at its end. The chain is built from TRBV29-1 and TRBJ2-7, with 9 positions matching TRBD2. The V segment lost 0 bases and the J segment 4 bases; nucleotides outside the gene matches: 4. Germline lookup yields CDR1 SQVTM and CDR2 ANQGSEA. The CDR3 length is 14 residues. The CDR3: CSVEEGTSPYEQYL. CDR3 DNA sequence: TGCAGCGTTGAAGAGGGGACTAGCCCATACGAGCAGTACCTC.

Ten or more counts support this clonotype. The V and J genes are TRBV6-6 and TRBJ1-2, with a possible D match to TRBD1 (6 bases). CDR3 length: 13 residues. The V gene lost 6 bases and the J gene lost 4 bases, with 12 bases spanning the gap. The germline CDR1 and CDR2 sequences are MNHNY and SVGAGI (reference sequence). The DNA of the CDR3 is TGTGCCAGCAGCCCGGACAGAGCCTATGGCTACACCTTC. It translates to CASSPDRAYGYTF.

In its sample, this clonotype was seen a few times. The chain uses TRBV20-1 and TRBJ2-3; D ambiguous. This CDR3 contains 12 residues. Deletions cut 5 bases from V and 3 bases from J, with 9 bases between. Germline CDR1 and CDR2: DFQATT and SNEGSKA (reference sequence). The CDR3, as DNA: TGCAGTGCTGTTATCCCTACAGATACGCAGTATTTT. Protein product: CSAVIPTDTQYF.

This chain connects TRBV28 to TRBJ2-1; D might be TRBD2 (7 bases). The ends were cut back, 2 bases at V and 15 bases at J, with 11 bases in the middle. In germline, CDR1 is MDHEN, CDR2 SYDVKM. CDR3 length: 11 amino acids. In nucleotides, the CDR3 is TGTGCCAGCAGTTTAGCGGGGGCGGGGTTCTTC. Protein: CASSLAGAGFF.

This clonotype has ten or more counts. The chain joins TRBV16 to TRBJ1-3; D is unclear. The V and J ends lost 0 bases and 7 bases respectively, with 13 bases between them. This CDR3 spans 15 amino acids. Germline V CDR1 and CDR2: KGHSY, FQNENV. CDR3 coding DNA: TGTGCCAGCAGCCAATCGATCTACCGGTCGAACACCATATATTTT. Translating gives CASSQSIYRSNTIYF.

This clonotype was seen ten or more times. V and J are TRBV7-2 and TRBJ2-5, with 8 positions matching TRBD1. After removal of 1 base from V and 4 bases from J, the junction contained 5 bases not matched to a gene. This CDR3 spans 15 amino acids. The V gene's germline CDR1 is SGHTA and CDR2 FQGNSA. The CDR3 reads CASSLGQGKGETQYF. CDR3 nucleotide sequence: TGTGCCAGCAGCTTAGGACAGGGGAAGGGAGAGACCCAGTACTTC.

V usage is TRBV9 and J usage is TRBJ1-2; possibly TRBD1 for D (5 bases). The CDR3 is 16 residues long. Trimming shortened V by 4 bases and J by 0 bases, and 16 bases separated the two germline ends. Per the germline V gene, CDR1 is SGDLS and CDR2 is YYNGEE. As DNA, the CDR3 is TGTGCCAGCAGCCCGGGGGGTCTCAGGACTAACTATGGCTACACCTTC. It is translated as CASSPGGLRTNYGYTF. Variable domain in full (rest from reference TRBV9 and TRBJ1-2): DSGVTQTPKHLITATGQRVTLRCSPRSGDLSVYWYQQSLDQGLQFLIQYYNGEERAKGNILERFSAQQFPDLHSELNLSSLELGDSALYFCASSPGGLRTNYGYTFGSGTRLTVV.